This T cell receptor (beta chain) comes out of a study of identifying expanded T cells in peripheral blood. Germline V gene lookup returns CDR1 LNHDA and CDR2 SQIVND (reference sequence). The V segment lost 6 bases and the J segment 7 bases; nucleotides outside the gene matches: 10. This CDR3 spans 14 amino acids. Healthy donors had no documented immune events, such as infections, while sampled. This clone has just a few counts. TCRdb's table, derived via immunoSEQ multiplex PCR, lists solely in-frame clones and lacks some. Seen here are roughly 92,000 clones, around 89% observed once, and the top ten hold around 20%.

Sample: blood. This TCR was recovered from a person aged 18 to 75 in good health. The V gene is TRBV19, the J gene TRBJ2-5; 8 positions match TRBD1. The chain's CDR3 is CASRTTGGSGTQYF. CDR3 bases: TGTGCCAGTAGAACTACAGGGGGTTCAGGGACCCAGTACTTC.